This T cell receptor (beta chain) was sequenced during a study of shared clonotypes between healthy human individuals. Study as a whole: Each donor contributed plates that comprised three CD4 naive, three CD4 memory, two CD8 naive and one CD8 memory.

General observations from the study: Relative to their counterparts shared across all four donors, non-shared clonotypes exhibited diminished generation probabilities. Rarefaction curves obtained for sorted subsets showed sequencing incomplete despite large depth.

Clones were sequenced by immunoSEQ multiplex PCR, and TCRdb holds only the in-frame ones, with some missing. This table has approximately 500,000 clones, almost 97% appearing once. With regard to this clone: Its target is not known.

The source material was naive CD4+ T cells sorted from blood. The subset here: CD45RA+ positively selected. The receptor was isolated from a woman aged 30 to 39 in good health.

In DNA, the CDR3 is TGTGCCAGCAGCCATCTATCATGGACAGGACCGCCGCTCCGTGGAAACACCATATATTTT. It is translated as CASSHLSWTGPPLRGNTIYF. The chain links TRBV14 to TRBJ1-3, with 7 bases aligning to TRBD1. The CDR3 sequence is 20 residues long. The ends lost 3 bases at V and 3 bases at J; junction bases unmatched: 20. CDR1 and CDR2 from the germline V gene are SGHDN and FVKESK.